This TCR beta chain came from a study of T cell clones after liver transplantation. Sorting of unstimulated PBMCs yielded separate CD3+CD4+ and CD3+CD8+ fractions. Study findings and constraints: Donor-reactive sequences fell more than third party-reactive ones, suggesting partial deletion.

V shed 2 bases and J shed 3 bases, with 11 bases lying between them. The germline CDR1 and CDR2 sequences are SEHNR and FQNEAQ (reference sequence). The CDR3 is 15 amino acids. Here immunoSEQ multiplex PCR was the method, and the copy in TCRdb shows in-frame clones only, minus some. The table records around 51,000 clones, 80% to 90% of them present only once. Turning to this clone: The antigen is unknown.

The input for sequencing was CD8+ T cells from blood, taken 12 months after liver transplant. This rearrangement joins TRBV7-9 to TRBJ1-3; D is undetermined. The sequence derives from a human patient who received a liver transplant. The graft donor may be the source of some T cells. The CDR3 DNA follows: TGTGCCAGCAGCTTAATGGCGCCGGGTGGAAACACCATATATTTT. This encodes CASSLMAPGGNTIYF.